This T cell receptor (beta chain) was recovered during a study of T-cell memory formation after mild COVID-19. This clonotype was observed a few times. The antigen remains undetermined. Study-wide results and limits: That cross-reactive memory joined was suggested by some responding clones appearing in pre-infection memory. Among CD4+ contracting clones, most were CM and EM, and CD8+ ones EMRA.

Researchers used 5'RACE with constant-segment primers to make TCR alpha and TCR beta cDNA libraries that carry sample barcodes and UMIs. TCRdb reanalysed the 5' RACE reads using MiXCR and keeps one entry per CDR3 protein. The table has around 130,000 distinct CDR3 sequences, 14% seen once. The sequence came from an adult woman who had mild COVID-19 (a few samples of this study predate the infection). Cell type and time point are not known. The sequencing sample was made of PBMCs or a T cell subset sorted from them (not recorded which).

CDR3 loop: CASSPRTSGLDQYF. Written as DNA, the CDR3 is TGTGCCAGCAGCCCCAGGACTAGCGGTCTCGATCAGTACTTC. The rearrangement uses TRBV7-9 and TRBJ2-7; 10 bases are a match to TRBD2. The CDR3 contains 14 residues. The V gene end was trimmed by 5 bases and the J gene end by 10 bases; junction bases not matched to a gene: 11. Germline V gene data show CDR1 as SEHNR and CDR2 as FQNEAQ (reference sequence). The full variable domain, rest sourced from reference TRBV7-9 and TRBJ2-7, is DTGVSQNPRHKITKRGQNVTFRCDPISEHNRLYWYRQTLGQGPEFLTYFQNEAQLEKSRLLSDRFSAERPKGSFSTLEIQRTEQGDSAMYLCASSPRTSGLDQYFGPGTRLTVT.